This TCR beta chain was retrieved from a study of T cell responses to AZD1222 COVID-19 vaccine. Per the germline V gene, CDR1 is SGHRS and CDR2 is YFSETQ. CDR3 length: 14 residues. Deletions cut 0 bases from V and 3 bases from J, with 9 bases between. Note on this clone: Its antigen is not known.

Data came from immunoSEQ multiplex PCR; TCRdb stores just in-frame clones and leaves some out. This repertoire shows about 120,000 clones, almost 95% found once; its top ten account for 1.7%. Study-level points and caveats: Distributed over spike, vaccine-associated CD4 TCRs predominated at 160-218 and 743-854. Spike-specific TCR breadth and depth grew following two AZD1222 doses. Close to half of all spike-specific TCRs reportedly target regions of the variants that are unmutated. Sampling that yielded the repertoires occurred only after the peak T cell response.

The genes are TRBV5-1 and TRBJ1-1; D remains ambiguous. The source of this sequence is an adult in good health. Sequenced material: peripheral blood, taken on day 0 of AZD1222 vaccination. CDR3 in amino acids: CASSLVGGDTEAFF. The CDR3 DNA sequence: TGCGCCAGCAGCTTGGTGGGAGGTGACACTGAAGCTTTCTTT.